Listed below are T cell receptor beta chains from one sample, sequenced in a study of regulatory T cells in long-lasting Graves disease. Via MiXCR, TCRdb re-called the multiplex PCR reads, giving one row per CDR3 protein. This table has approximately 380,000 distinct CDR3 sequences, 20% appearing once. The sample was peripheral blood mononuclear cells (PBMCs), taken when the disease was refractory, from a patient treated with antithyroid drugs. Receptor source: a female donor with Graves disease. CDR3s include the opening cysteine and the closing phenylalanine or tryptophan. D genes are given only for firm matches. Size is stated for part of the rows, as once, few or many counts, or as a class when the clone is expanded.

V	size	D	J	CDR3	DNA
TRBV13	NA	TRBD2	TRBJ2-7	CVSSLGETSGRGEQYF	TGTGTCAGCAGCTTAGGCGAGACTAGCGGGAGAGGTGAGCAGTACTTC
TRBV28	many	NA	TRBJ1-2	CASSTRIYGYTF	TGTGCCAGCAGTACTAGGATCTATGGCTACACCTTC
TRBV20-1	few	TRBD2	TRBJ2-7	CSAEPGLAGDLAYEQYF	TGCAGTGCGGAACCGGGACTAGCGGGAGATTTGGCCTACGAGCAGTACTTC
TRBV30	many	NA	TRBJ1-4	CAWSVQGEKLFF	TGTGCCTGGAGTGTACAGGGTGAAAAACTGTTTTTT
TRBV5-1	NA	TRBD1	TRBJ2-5	CASSGGTGKEETQYF	TGCGCCAGCAGCGGCGGGACAGGGAAGGAGGAGACCCAGTACTTC
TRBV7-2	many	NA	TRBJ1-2	CASSLPWDYGYTF	TGTGCCAGCAGCCTCCCCTGGGACTATGGCTACACCTTC
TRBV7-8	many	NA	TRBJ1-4	CASSPLHTALNEKLFF	TGTGCCAGCAGCCCTCTCCACACGGCCCTTAATGAAAAACTGTTTTTT
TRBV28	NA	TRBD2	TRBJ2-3	CASSLLGLAKTDTQYF	TGTGCCAGCAGTTTATTGGGACTAGCGAAAACAGATACGCAGTATTTT
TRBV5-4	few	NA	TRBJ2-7	CASSSTGGDEQYF	TGTGCCAGCAGCTCTACAGGAGGAGACGAGCAGTACTTC
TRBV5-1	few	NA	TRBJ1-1	CASSLGQWATEAFF	TGCGCCAGCAGCTTGGGACAGTGGGCCACTGAAGCTTTCTTT
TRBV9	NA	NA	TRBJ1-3	CASSVDGSGGGNTIYF	TGTGCCAGCAGCGTAGATGGGTCCGGAGGCGGAAACACCATATATTTT
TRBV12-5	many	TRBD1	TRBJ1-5	CASGLGQGHNQPQHF	TGTGCTAGTGGTTTGGGACAGGGCCACAATCAGCCCCAGCATTTT
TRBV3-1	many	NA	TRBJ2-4	CASSQSIDRAGKNIQYF	TGTGCCAGCAGCCAATCAATAGACAGGGCGGGAAAAAACATTCAGTACTTC
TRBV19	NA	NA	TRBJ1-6	CASSTGTYNSPLHF	TGTGCCAGTAGTACCGGGACATACAATTCACCCCTCCACTTT
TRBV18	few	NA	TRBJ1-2	CASSPGDRGNGGYTF	TGTGCCAGCTCACCGGGGGACCGAGGGAACGGAGGCTACACCTTC
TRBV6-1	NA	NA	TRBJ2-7	CASSPRAPGAGKSNEQYF	TGTGCCAGCAGTCCCCGGGCCCCCGGGGCCGGGAAGTCGAACGAGCAGTACTTC